This entry lists 13 T cell receptor beta chains sequenced from one sample in a study of shared clonotypes between healthy human individuals. Repertoires were generated with immunoSEQ multiplex PCR, while TCRdb's copy carries only in-frame clones and drops some. The sample records roughly 1,000,000 clones, around 78% being singletons. Sequencing was carried out using memory CD4+ T cells from PBMCs. Subset meaning: CD45RA-negative fraction. The receptors derive from a man aged 18-30 years in good health. Some clones in this sample may be carry-over from other donors' samples.

The V call is TRBV11-2, the J call TRBJ2-1; 11 bases line up with TRBD1. The germline V gene has CDR1 SGHAT and CDR2 FQNNGV. The V and J ends lost 4 bases and 7 bases, in that order; junction bases with no gene match: 3. CDR3 length: 14 residues. CDR3: CASSWGTGGNEQFF. The CDR3 DNA reads as TGTGCCAGCAGCTGGGGGACAGGGGGGAATGAGCAGTTCTTC.

This clone turned up a few times. The chain couples TRBV9 to TRBJ2-3; TRBD2 matches at 10 bases. Germline V gene sequence: CDR1 SGDLS, CDR2 YYNGEE. The CDR3 spans 15 residues. V gave up 1 base and J gave up 3 bases; unmatched junction bases: 2. The CDR3 sequence: CASSVSSGRTDTQYF. In DNA, the CDR3 is TGTGCCAGCAGCGTATCTAGCGGGAGAACAGATACGCAGTATTTT.

This clone occurred once. The V and J genes are TRBV4-2 and TRBJ2-2; 10 bases fit TRBD2. The V and J ends lost 0 bases and 7 bases, in that order; junction bases with no gene match: 2. Germline V lookup: CDR1 LGHNA, CDR2 YNFKEQ. This CDR3 spans 15 amino acids. The CDR3 loop reads CASSQELAGIGELFF. The CDR3 DNA reads as TGTGCCAGCAGCCAAGAACTAGCGGGAATCGGGGAGCTGTTTTTT.

The chain uses TRBV5-1 and TRBJ2-7, with 12 bases that match TRBD1. The V gene end was trimmed by 4 bases and the J gene end by 6 bases; junction bases not matched to a gene: 5. CDR1 is SGHRS, CDR2 YFSETQ, per germline. The CDR3 loop spans 14 amino acids. In nucleotides, the CDR3 is TGCGCCAGCAGCAATGCGGGACAGGGGGCCGAGCAGTACTTC. It translates to CASSNAGQGAEQYF.

The rearrangement uses TRBV2 and TRBJ1-5; possibly TRBD1 for D (5 bases). V lost 3 bases, J lost 7 bases, and 13 bases lay in between. This CDR3 spans 14 amino acids. From germline, CDR1 is SNHLY and CDR2 FYNNEI. The CDR3 is CASSDEGVGQPQHF. CDR3 bases: TGTGCCAGCAGTGACGAAGGGGTTGGCCAGCCCCAGCATTTT.

In its sample, this clone was seen many times. This CDR3 is also generated by other DNA sequences in the sample. The gene calls are TRBV7-2 and TRBJ1-3, with 10 bases fitting TRBD1. The CDR3 length is 16 residues. J lost 2 bases, V lost 5 bases, and 6 bases had no gene match. Germline loops: CDR1 SGHTA, CDR2 FQGNSA. The CDR3 is CASSPGQGVAGNTIYF. In DNA form, the CDR3 reads TGTGCCAGCAGCCCCGGACAGGGGGTGGCTGGAAACACCATATATTTT.

This chain links TRBV20-1 with TRBJ2-1; D unclear. V lost 6 bases and J 9 bases, leaving 12 bases between the germline ends. The CDR3 covers 11 residues. Germline CDR1 and CDR2: DFQATT and SNEGSKA (reference sequence). The CDR3 nucleotides are TGCAGTGCCAGGAAGTTAGGTGAGCAGTTCTTC. Its translation: CSARKLGEQFF.

The rearrangement joins TRBV9 to TRBJ2-1; TRBD2 agrees at 9 bases. The germline CDR1 and CDR2 sequences are SGDLS and YYNGEE. V lost 2 bases to trimming and J lost 6 bases; unmatched junction nucleotides: 6. The CDR3 consists of 15 residues. This CDR3 is CASSVTSGSLNEQFF. CDR3 nucleotide sequence: TGTGCCAGCAGCGTTACTAGCGGGTCCCTCAATGAGCAGTTCTTC. Supplemented by reference TRBV9 and TRBJ2-1, the full variable domain reads DSGVTQTPKHLITATGQRVTLRCSPRSGDLSVYWYQQSLDQGLQFLIQYYNGEERAKGNILERFSAQQFPDLHSELNLSSLELGDSALYFCASSVTSGSLNEQFFGPGTRLTVL.

This clone was seen once. This sequence joins TRBV7-2 and TRBJ2-1; D possibly corresponds to TRBD2 (6 bases). The CDR3 contains 16 residues. V dropped 5 bases and J dropped 8 bases, with 22 bases sitting between them. In germline, CDR1 is SGHTA, CDR2 FQGNSA. The CDR3 nucleotides read TGTGCCAGCAGCCCCCGGGCCGCCCGGAGGGTCCATGAGCAGTTCTTC. Protein product: CASSPRAARRVHEQFF.

This chain uses TRBV28 with TRBJ1-5; D not resolved. The CDR3 has 14 residues. Germline V CDR1 and CDR2: MDHEN, SYDVKM. CDR3 amino acids: CAIFSGIGNQPQHF. The CDR3 region has the DNA TGTGCTATCTTCTCGGGGATCGGCAATCAGCCCCAGCATTTT.

This chain joins TRBV5-1 and TRBJ2-5, with 9 bases matching TRBD1. V shed 5 bases and J 2 bases; nucleotides not matched to a gene: 7. From germline, CDR1 is SGHRS and CDR2 YFSETQ. The CDR3 runs to 15 residues. CDR3 loop: CASSWSGTGQETQYF. Here the CDR3 DNA reads TGCGCCAGCAGTTGGTCCGGGACAGGGCAAGAGACCCAGTACTTC.

This sequence joins TRBV7-2 and TRBJ2-3, with D maybe TRBD2 (5 bases). This CDR3 region has 13 residues. V dropped 5 bases and J dropped 5 bases, with 11 bases sitting between them. Looked up from germline, CDR1 is SGHTA and CDR2 is FQGNSA. Here the CDR3 DNA reads TGTGCCAGCAGCGGGAGTGGTGGAGATACGCAGTATTTT. Translated, it gives CASSGSGGDTQYF.

The genes are TRBV19 and TRBJ1-1, with D unclear. Trimming took off 8 bases at V and 2 bases at J, with 12 bases between the two ends. The CDR3 extends over 13 amino acids. In germline, CDR1 is LNHDA, CDR2 SQIVND (reference sequence). Here the CDR3 reads CASSPGLNTEAFF. Here the CDR3 DNA reads TGTGCCAGTTCCCCGGGGTTAAACACTGAAGCTTTCTTT.